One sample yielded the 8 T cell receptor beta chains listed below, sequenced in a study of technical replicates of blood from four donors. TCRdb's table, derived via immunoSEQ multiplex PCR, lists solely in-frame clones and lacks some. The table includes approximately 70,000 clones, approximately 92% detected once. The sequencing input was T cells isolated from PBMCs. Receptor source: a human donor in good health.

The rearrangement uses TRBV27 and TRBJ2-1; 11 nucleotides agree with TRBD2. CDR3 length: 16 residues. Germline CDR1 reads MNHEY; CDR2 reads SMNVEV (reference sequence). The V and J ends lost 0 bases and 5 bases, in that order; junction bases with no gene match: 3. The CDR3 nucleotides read TGTGCCAGCAGTTTATCTGGACTAGCGGGCGACAATGAGCAGTTCTTC. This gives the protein CASSLSGLAGDNEQFF.

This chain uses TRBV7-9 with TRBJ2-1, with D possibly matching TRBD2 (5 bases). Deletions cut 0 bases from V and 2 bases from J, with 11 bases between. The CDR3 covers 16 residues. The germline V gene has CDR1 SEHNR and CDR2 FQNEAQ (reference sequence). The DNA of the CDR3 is TGTGCCAGCAGCTTAGCATTCGGGGAAACCTACAATGAGCAGTTCTTC. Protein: CASSLAFGETYNEQFF.

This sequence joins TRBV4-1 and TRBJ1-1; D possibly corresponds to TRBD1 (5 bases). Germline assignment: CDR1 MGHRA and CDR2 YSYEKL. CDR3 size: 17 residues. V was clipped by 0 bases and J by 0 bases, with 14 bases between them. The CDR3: CASSQERQPAMNTEAFF. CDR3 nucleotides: TGCGCCAGCAGCCAAGAGAGACAGCCGGCCATGAACACTGAAGCTTTCTTT.

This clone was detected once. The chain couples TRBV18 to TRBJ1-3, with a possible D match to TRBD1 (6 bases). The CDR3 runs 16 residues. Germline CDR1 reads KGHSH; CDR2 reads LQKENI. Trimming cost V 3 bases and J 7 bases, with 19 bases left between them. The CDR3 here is CASSPQPGTIFNTIYF. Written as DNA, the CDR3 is TGTGCCAGCTCACCTCAACCAGGGACAATTTTCAACACCATATATTTT.

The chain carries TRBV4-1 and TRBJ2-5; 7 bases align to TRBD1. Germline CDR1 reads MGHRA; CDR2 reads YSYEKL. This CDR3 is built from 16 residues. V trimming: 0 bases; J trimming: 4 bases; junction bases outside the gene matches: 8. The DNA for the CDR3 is TGCGCCAGCAGCCAAGATTGGACAGGCGACGGAGAGACCCAGTACTTC. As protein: CASSQDWTGDGETQYF.

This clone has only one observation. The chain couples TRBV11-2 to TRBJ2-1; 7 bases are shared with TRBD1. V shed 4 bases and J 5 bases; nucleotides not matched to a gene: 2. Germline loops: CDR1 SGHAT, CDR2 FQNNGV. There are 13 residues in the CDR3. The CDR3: CASSWTGNNEQFF. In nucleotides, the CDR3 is TGTGCCAGCAGCTGGACAGGCAACAATGAGCAGTTCTTC.

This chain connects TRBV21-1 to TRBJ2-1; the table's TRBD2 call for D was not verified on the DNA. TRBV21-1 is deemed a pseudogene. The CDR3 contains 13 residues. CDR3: CASSSSGNNEQFF. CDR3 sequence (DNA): TGTGCCAGCAGCAGTAGCGGGAACAATGAGCAGTTCTTC.

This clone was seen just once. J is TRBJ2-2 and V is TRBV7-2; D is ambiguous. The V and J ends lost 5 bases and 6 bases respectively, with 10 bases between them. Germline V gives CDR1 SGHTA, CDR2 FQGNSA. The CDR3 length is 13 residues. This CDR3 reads CASSPRLAGELFF. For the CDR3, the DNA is TGTGCCAGCAGCCCACGTCTAGCCGGGGAGCTGTTTTTT.